A selection of T cell receptor beta chains follows, all from one sample in a study of OX40 agonist ivuxolimab in advanced cancers. Libraries were prepared by immunoSEQ multiplex PCR; TCRdb keeps only in-frame clonotypes and omits some of them. The sample carries 60,000 to 100,000 clones, 87% recorded once. The material sequenced was CD4+ or CD8+ T cells sorted from blood, taken in a trial of the OX40 agonist ivuxolimab. These receptors all come from an adult with an advanced solid tumor such as melanoma, head and neck, liver or kidney cancer. CDR3s include the opening cysteine and the closing phenylalanine or tryptophan. A D gene is named only where the DNA matches it firmly. Some rows have no size entry. The others give once, few or many, or a class for an expanded clone.

17 few TRBJ1-1 TRBV11-2 - TGTGCCAGCACCTTCACGGCAGGGAGCGGGGTGTTGGCTGAAGCTTTCTTT CASTFTAGSGVLAEAFF
15 - TRBJ2-7 TRBV6-1 - TGTGCCAGCAGTGATGCCCAGCGGGTGTCCTACGAGCAGTACTTC CASSDAQRVSYEQYF
15 - TRBJ2-5 TRBV4-1 TRBD2 TGCGCCAGCAGCCAATTGGGACTAGCGAGAGAGACCCAGTACTTC CASSQLGLARETQYF
16 few TRBJ2-7 TRBV19 TRBD1 TGTGCCAGTAGTATAGATACGTTGACAGGGGCCTACGAGCAGTACTTC CASSIDTLTGAYEQYF
17 - TRBJ1-6 TRBV4-3 TRBD1 TGCGCCAGCAGCCAAGTTAGCGGGACAGGGGCGAATTCACCCCTCCACTTT CASSQVSGTGANSPLHF
14 - TRBJ2-4 TRBV5-6 TRBD1 TGTGCCAGCAGCCTCCGGACAGGCCTAAACATTCAGTACTTC CASSLRTGLNIQYF
15 few TRBJ2-2 TRBV9 TRBD1 TGTGCCAGCAGCGTAGGTCGGACAGGAACCGGGGAGCTGTTTTTT CASSVGRTGTGELFF
15 once TRBJ2-7 TRBV5-1 TRBD2 TGCGCCAGCAGCTTTGGCGGGGGACCCTCCTACGAGCAGTACTTC CASSFGGGPSYEQYF
15 - TRBJ1-1 TRBV6-5 - TGTGCCAGCAGTGTCAGGCGAACCATGAACACTGAAGCTTTCTTT CASSVRRTMNTEAFF
13 - TRBJ2-5 TRBV18 - TGTGCCAGCTCACCAAATAGGCAAGAGACCCAGTACTTC CASSPNRQETQYF
16 - TRBJ1-2 TRBV5-5 - TGTGCCAGCAGCTTGGATCCGCAGGGACCAAGCTATGGCTACACCTTC CASSLDPQGPSYGYTF
13 - TRBJ2-5 TRBV7-2 - TGTGCCAGCAGCTTAGAGCGCGGAGAGACCCAGTACTTC CASSLERGETQYF
15 - TRBJ1-2 TRBV5-4 TRBD1 TGTGCCAGCAGCTTGACAGGGGCAGGTAACTATGGCTACACCTTC CASSLTGAGNYGYTF
13 - TRBJ2-1 TRBV29-1 - TGCAGCGTCAGGCAGGGCTCCTACAATGAGCAGTTCTTC CSVRQGSYNEQFF
13 - TRBJ2-7 TRBV15 TRBD1 TGTGCCACCGCCGGGACAGGGGGCTACGAGCAGTACTTC CATAGTGGYEQYF
14 - TRBJ2-7 TRBV19 - TGTGCCAGTAGTAAAACCAGGGGTCCAGGCGAGCAGTACTTC CASSKTRGPGEQYF
15 - TRBJ1-5 TRBV6-6 - TGTGCCAGCAGACAAGGCCAGGGGACGTTTCAGCCCCAGCATTTT CASRQGQGTFQPQHF
14 few TRBJ1-6 TRBV18 - TGTGCCAGCTCACCCGGCAGGGACGATTCACCCCTCCACTTT CASSPGRDDSPLHF
13 - TRBJ1-3 TRBV9 - TGTGCCAGCAGCCCCCCGACGGGAAACACCATATATTTT CASSPPTGNTIYF
11 - TRBJ1-6 TRBV6-1 - TGTGCCAGCGGGATTCGTTCACCCCTCCACTTT CASGIRSPLHF
16 - TRBJ1-1 TRBV18 TRBD1 TGTGCCAGCTCACCTCAGGGGGGAACGATGAACACTGAAGCTTTCTTT CASSPQGGTMNTEAFF
16 - TRBJ1-3 TRBV7-2 - TGTGCCAGCAGCTTAGGTCCGGGGGGCTCTGGAAACACCATATATTTT CASSLGPGGSGNTIYF
14 - TRBJ2-7 TRBV5-1 TRBD1 TGCGCCAGCAGCACTAGACAGGGGGCCTACGAGCAGTACTTC CASSTRQGAYEQYF
14 - TRBJ2-2 TRBV30 - TGTGCCTGGAGCGGGACAAGGAGCACCGGGGAGCTGTTTTTT CAWSGTRSTGELFF
14 few TRBJ1-3 TRBV7-2 - TGTGCCAGCAGCTTAGTGAGCTCTGGAAACACCATATATTTT CASSLVSSGNTIYF
15 few TRBJ1-3 TRBV11-2 TRBD1 TGTGCCAGCAGCTCAACAGGGGACTCTGGAAACACCATATATTTT CASSSTGDSGNTIYF
14 - TRBJ1-2 TRBV6-1 - TGTGCCAGCAGTGGCCCGGACAGCCTCTATGGCTACACCTTC CASSGPDSLYGYTF
13 once TRBJ2-7 TRBV6-6 - TGTGCCAGCAGTTATGGTAGAACTGACGAGCAGTACTTC CASSYGRTDEQYF
16 - TRBJ2-6 TRBV12-5 - TGTGCTAGTGGTTTGGTACGGACAGAGGGGGCCAACGTCCTGACTTTC CASGLVRTEGANVLTF
14 - TRBJ2-3 TRBV7-9 TRBD1 TGTGCCAGCAGTTCGGACAGGGGGACAGATACGCAGTATTTT CASSSDRGTDTQYF
14 - TRBJ1-1 TRBV18 - TGTGCCAGTAAATTCGGGACTCACCACACTGAAGCTTTCTTT CASKFGTHHTEAFF
13 - TRBJ1-2 TRBV14 TRBD1 TGTGCCAGCAGCTACGACAGGGCCTATGGCTACACCTTC CASSYDRAYGYTF
16 - TRBJ1-5 TRBV27 TRBD1 TGTGCCAGCAGTCCACTCGACAGGGGTGGCAATCAGCCCCAGCATTTT CASSPLDRGGNQPQHF
15 - TRBJ1-1 TRBV19 - TGTGCCAGTAGCCATAATGCAGTTATGAACACTGAAGCTTTCTTT CASSHNAVMNTEAFF
13 once TRBJ1-4 TRBV7-9 - TGTGCCAGCAGCTTGGGGACGGGGGAAAAACTGTTTTTT CASSLGTGEKLFF
16 - TRBJ2-5 TRBV7-9 TRBD2 TGTGCCAGCAGCTTAGGATCCGGGAGGGCGCGGGAGACCCAGTACTTC CASSLGSGRARETQYF
13 few TRBJ1-1 TRBV30 - TGTGCCCGGAGTGTAGTCAGTGGGACTGAAGCTTTCTTT CARSVVSGTEAFF
14 - TRBJ2-1 TRBV5-6 - TGTGCCAGCAGCTACCGGGACACATACAATGAGCAGTTCTTC CASSYRDTYNEQFF
14 - TRBJ1-2 TRBV6-5 - TGTGCCAGTTACGCCGGGGCAGGCTCCTATGGCTACACCTTC CASYAGAGSYGYTF
15 - TRBJ1-1 TRBV11-2 TRBD1 TGTGCCAGCAACTTTTTTTCCGGGACAGGGGCTGAAGCTTTCTTT CASNFFSGTGAEAFF
14 - TRBJ2-3 TRBV7-3 TRBD2 TGTGCCAGCAGCCCTAGCGGGGGTGGAGATACGCAGTATTTT CASSPSGGGDTQYF
11 once TRBJ2-3 TRBV5-6 TRBD2 TGTGCCAGCAGCTTGGGGACTAGCAGGAATTTT CASSLGTSRNF
13 - TRBJ2-1 TRBV7-6 TRBD2 TGTGCCAGCAGCCGACTAGCGGACAATGAGCAGTTCTTC CASSRLADNEQFF
17 - TRBJ2-7 TRBV4-3 - TGCGCCAGCAGCCAAGGACTTAGCGGAGGTCTCGGCCACGAGCAGTACTTC CASSQGLSGGLGHEQYF
15 - TRBJ2-3 TRBV7-3 TRBD2 TGTGCCAGCAGCTTGAGTGTTAGCGGGAGAAGTACGCAGTATTTT CASSLSVSGRSTQYF
13 - TRBJ1-6 TRBV30 - TGTGCCTGGGACTCTCACGAGGAGTCGTCCCTCCACTTT CAWDSHEESSLHF
18 - TRBJ1-3 TRBV9 TRBD1 TGTGCCAGCAGCCCACAGGGGGACAGGGTTAAATCTGGAAACACCATATATTTT CASSPQGDRVKSGNTIYF
13 - TRBJ1-4 TRBV29-1 - TGCAGCGTGACGGGACAAGTTAATGAAAAACTGTTTTTT CSVTGQVNEKLFF
14 few TRBJ1-5 TRBV2 TRBD1 TGTGCCAGCAGCGGACAGGGGGCAGGGCAGCCCCAGCATTTT CASSGQGAGQPQHF
14 few TRBJ1-4 TRBV6-5 TRBD1 TGTGCCAGCAACAACCAGGGGGCTAATGAAAAACTGTTTTTT CASNNQGANEKLFF
14 - TRBJ2-5 TRBV5-1 - TGCGCCAGCGGCCGGGGACACCGAGAAGAGACCCAGTACTTC CASGRGHREETQYF
11 few TRBJ2-7 TRBV20-1 - TGCAGTGCTAGTGAGGGGGGAGAGCAGTACTTC CSASEGGEQYF
14 - TRBJ1-1 TRBV5-6 - TGTGCCAGCAGCTTGGACCAGGGGAACACTGAAGCTTTCTTT CASSLDQGNTEAFF
10 - TRBJ2-7 TRBV27 - TGTGCCAGCAGTACCTACGAGCAGTACTTC CASSTYEQYF
14 - TRBJ1-2 TRBV6-5 - TGTGCCAGCAGTTACTCGAAGCAGGGTGATGGCTACACCTTC CASSYSKQGDGYTF
16 - TRBJ1-6 TRBV27 TRBD1 TGTGCCAGCAGTCCCCTACCGGGACAGGCAAATTCACCCCTCCACTTT CASSPLPGQANSPLHF
13 - TRBJ1-3 TRBV6-1 - TGTGCCAGCAGTGATGTGTTTGGAAACACCATATATTTT CASSDVFGNTIYF
14 - TRBJ2-5 TRBV5-6 TRBD2 TGTGCCAGCAGCGTAGGCGGGAGCCAAGAGACCCAGTACTTC CASSVGGSQETQYF
14 - TRBJ2-7 TRBV19 TRBD1 TGTGCCAGTAGTGTCGACAGGGAGCCCTACGAGCAGTACTTC CASSVDREPYEQYF